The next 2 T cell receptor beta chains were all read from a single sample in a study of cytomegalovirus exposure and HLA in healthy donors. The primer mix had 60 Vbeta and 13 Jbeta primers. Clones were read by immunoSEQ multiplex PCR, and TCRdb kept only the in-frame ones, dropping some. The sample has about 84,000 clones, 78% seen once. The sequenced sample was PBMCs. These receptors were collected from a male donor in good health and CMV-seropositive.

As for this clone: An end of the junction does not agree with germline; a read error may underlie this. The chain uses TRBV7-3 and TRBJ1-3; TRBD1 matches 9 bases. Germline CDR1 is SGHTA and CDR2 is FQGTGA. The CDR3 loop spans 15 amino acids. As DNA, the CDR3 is TGTGCCAGCAGTTTAACAGGGGGCGCTGGAAACACCATATATTTT. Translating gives CASSLTGGAGNTIYF.

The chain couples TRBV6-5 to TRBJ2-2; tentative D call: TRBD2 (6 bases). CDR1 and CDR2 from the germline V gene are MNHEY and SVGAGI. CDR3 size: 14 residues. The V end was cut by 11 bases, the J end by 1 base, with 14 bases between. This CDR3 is CAANAGGNTGELFF. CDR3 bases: TGTGCCGCCAATGCCGGGGGGAACACCGGGGAGCTGTTTTTT.